Shown below are 2 T cell receptor beta chains from a single sample sequenced in a study of cytomegalovirus exposure and HLA in healthy donors. Primers: 60 Vbeta forward and 13 Jbeta reverse. Clones were read by immunoSEQ multiplex PCR, and TCRdb kept only the in-frame ones, dropping some. Among over 150,000 clones, roughly 86% were seen once, and the ten largest hold about 4.9%. The sample taken for sequencing was PBMCs. These receptors came from a girl aged 5-17 years in good health and CMV-seropositive.

The DNA of the CDR3 is TGTGCCAGCAGCCAAGGCCCAACTAGCGGGGGGCCTGGAGATACGCAGTATTTT. Its protein is CASSQGPTSGGPGDTQYF. V gene TRBV4-2 combines with J gene TRBJ2-3; 12 positions agree with TRBD2. Trimming cost V 1 base and J 5 bases; bases outside gene matches: 10. CDR1 and CDR2 from the germline V gene are LGHNA and YNFKEQ. The CDR3 is made up of 18 amino acids.

The V gene is TRBV6-5, the J gene TRBJ2-7; 10 bases align to TRBD1. Germline CDR1 and CDR2: MNHEY and SVGAGI. This CDR3 spans 15 amino acids. The V and J ends lost 6 bases and 3 bases, in that order; junction bases with no gene match: 8. CDR3 sequence reads: CASSHRTGGGYEQYF. The CDR3 nucleotides read TGTGCCAGCAGCCACAGGACAGGGGGAGGCTACGAGCAGTACTTC.